The rows below give T cell receptor beta chains drawn from one sample of a study of control samples from healthy donors and cancer patients. Profiled with immunoSEQ multiplex PCR; TCRdb holds only in-frame clones, not every one. The sample contains roughly 45,000 clones, 65% to 90% of which appear only once. Sequencing was carried out using PBMCs. The receptors come from a woman aged 45 to 65 with lung cancer. The CDR3 runs from the conserved cysteine through the conserved F or W. Part of the rows lack a size; the others show once, few, many or a class for expanded clones.

cdr3_length	clone_size	j_call	v_call	cdr3_aa
15	NA	TRBJ2-1	TRBV2	CASTVRQGSYNEQFF
12	NA	TRBJ1-2	TRBV6-4	CASRTEPYGYTF
14	NA	TRBJ2-5	TRBV15	CATSTPHSQETQYF
14	NA	TRBJ2-7	TRBV7-3	CASSRTSGGSEQYF
16	NA	TRBJ2-7	TRBV7-2	CASSLAHGGLGYEQYF
14	NA	TRBJ1-2	TRBV6-6	CASSFGTAQNGYTF
14	once	TRBJ1-1	TRBV5-4	CASKEGGTGSGAFF
15	NA	TRBJ2-7	TRBV6-5	CASSPSHRVSYEQYF
13	NA	TRBJ1-1	TRBV15	CATSRGSDRGAFF
15	few	TRBJ1-5	TRBV9	CASSVGPTSNQPQHF